This paragraph reports one T cell receptor (beta chain). This clonotype was counted many times. Its antigen specificity is not known. No qualities accompany the bases; no much larger clone lies one base away. Trimming removed 6 bases from V and 7 bases from J; the gene matches leave 11 bases unexplained. Inclusive of the bounding cysteine and phenylalanine, the CDR3 is 16 residues long. The read is trimmed to its CDR3 DNA, 48 bases read in frame from base 1. CDR1 and CDR2 were assigned from the germline V gene as SGHTA and FQGNSA. This record belongs to a study of human T cells and chemical hapten exposure (dated by TCRdb to about 2021). A note on the overall study: For sensitization, 2% DPC in acetone was applied to an approximately 2 cm by approximately 2 cm area of upper inner arm skin. Throughout the roughly 25-week study period, patients were also given weekly therapeutic DPC doses on the scalp. Patch testing was done on the upper back using Finn chambers containing 0.01% DPC, and results were scored after 6 days according to International Contact Dermatitis Research Group standards. Alopecia areata with under or over 50% scalp involvement, alopecia totalis and alopecia universalis were represented in the patient cohort, which was mostly female. Libraries were pooled for sequencing, and variation in per-sample TCR yields was attributed mainly to small differences in library volumes within the pool. The study tracked peripheral blood TCR repertoire changes in vivo during primary and secondary sensitization to the hapten diphenylcyclopropenone (DPC) in alopecia patients. Blood was sampled from patients pre-sensitization (week 0) and at 2, 6 and about 24 weeks after DPC sensitization. Around 30 alopecia patients provided blood for TCR sequencing at one to four time points (pre-sensitization, 2, 6 and 24 weeks). What the authors observed across the whole study: DPC sensitization did not change how many TCRs were above 1 in 1000 frequency, and no evidence was found of alterations in global repertoire structure. Patch test score was positively correlated with the number of PT1 expanded TCRs, with significance at thresholds 8, 16 and 32 but not at 4. Compared with pre-sensitization or healthy control sets, expanded TCRs formed significantly more large CDR3 similarity clusters, which is consistent with antigen-driven responses. All patients had alopecia, a presumed autoimmune disease, so their immune response might differ from that of healthy individuals. Repeated subsampling changed both the strength of the expansion versus patch-test correlation and the threshold at which the correlation became significant.

The receptor library was made with RACE. TCRdb records NextSeq 500 as the sequencer. During library preparation, unique molecular identifiers were attached to individual cDNA molecules so that TCRs could be counted in a quantitative, reproducible way. Both TCR alpha and TCR beta chains were sequenced from each blood RNA sample. Processing in the source paper ran as follows. Samples had a median of roughly 100,000 TCRs, with a range from about 23,224 to 750,000. V, J and CDR3 annotation of the TCR reads was carried out using the Decombinator software suite. For the PS versus PT1 abundance plots, all samples were subsampled to the same number of TCRs (28,000). Expanded TCRs were defined as absent before sensitization and observed at least eight times at the 2-week time point. The public reads were reprocessed in TCRdb via fastp at Q25 and MiXCR, keeping in-frame beta chains. Duplicate CDR3 protein sequences are folded into a single record with the most common DNA and genes. The V and J calls, along with clone size, are taken from TCRdb and not from the paper's own processing. Across this sample there are about 380,000 distinct CDR3 sequences, with more than 4.5% seen only once. Together, the top ten hold around 2% of the sample.

The sample's time point label, in plain terms: patch test 1, 2 weeks after DPC sensitization. The treatment or condition label corresponds to: therapeutic diphenylcyclopropenone sensitization with weekly scalp DPC. At each patch-test visit, blood was drawn before the patch test was applied. Patients were considered eligible if aged 18 to 70, diagnosed with alopecia and deemed suitable for DPC therapy, and patients were excluded if pregnant. Total RNA was extracted from unfractionated whole blood that had been collected in Tempus Blood RNA tubes. The sequence was obtained from a woman aged 45 to 65 with alopecia areata. Some clones in this sample may be carry-over from other donors' samples. The specimen comprised whole blood, sampled in connection with sensitization to the hapten diphenylcyclopropenone (DPC). The chain is assembled from TRBV7-2 and TRBJ2-1; TRBD2 agrees with 11 junctional bases. The CDR3 reads CASSPGLAGGLNEQFF. The DNA reads TGTGCCAGCAGTCCAGGTCTAGCGGGGGGTCTTAATGAGCAGTTCTTC.